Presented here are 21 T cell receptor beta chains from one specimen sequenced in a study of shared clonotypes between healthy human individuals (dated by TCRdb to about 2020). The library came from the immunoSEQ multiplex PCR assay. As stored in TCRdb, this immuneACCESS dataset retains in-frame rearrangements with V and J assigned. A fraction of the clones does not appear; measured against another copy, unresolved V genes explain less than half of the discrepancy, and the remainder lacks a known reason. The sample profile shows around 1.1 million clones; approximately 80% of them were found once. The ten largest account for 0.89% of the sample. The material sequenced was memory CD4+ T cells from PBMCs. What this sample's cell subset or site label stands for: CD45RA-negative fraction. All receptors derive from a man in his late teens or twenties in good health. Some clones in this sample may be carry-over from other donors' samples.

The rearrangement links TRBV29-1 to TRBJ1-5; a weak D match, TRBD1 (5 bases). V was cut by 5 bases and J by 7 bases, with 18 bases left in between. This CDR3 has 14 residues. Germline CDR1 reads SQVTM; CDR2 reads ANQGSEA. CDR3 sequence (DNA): TGCAGCGTTCGATGGGGAGGGGCATCCCAGCCCCAGCATTTT. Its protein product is CSVRWGGASQPQHF.

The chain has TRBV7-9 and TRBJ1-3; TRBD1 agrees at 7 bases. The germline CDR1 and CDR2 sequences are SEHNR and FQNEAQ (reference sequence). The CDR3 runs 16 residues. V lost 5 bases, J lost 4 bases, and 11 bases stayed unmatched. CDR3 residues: CASSPAGQRNGNTIYF. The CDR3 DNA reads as TGTGCCAGCAGCCCCGCGGGACAGCGAAACGGAAACACCATATATTTT.

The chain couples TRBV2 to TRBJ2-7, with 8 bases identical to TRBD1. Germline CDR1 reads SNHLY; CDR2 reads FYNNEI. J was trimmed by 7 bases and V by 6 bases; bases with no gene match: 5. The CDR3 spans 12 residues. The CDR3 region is CASSDRGREQYF. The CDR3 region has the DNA TGTGCCAGCAGCGACAGGGGAAGGGAGCAGTACTTC.

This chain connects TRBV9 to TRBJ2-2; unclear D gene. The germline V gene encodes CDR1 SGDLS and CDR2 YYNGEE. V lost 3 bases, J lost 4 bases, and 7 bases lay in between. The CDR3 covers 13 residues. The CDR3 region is CASSAAFTGELFF. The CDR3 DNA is TGTGCCAGCAGCGCCGCTTTCACCGGGGAGCTGTTTTTT.

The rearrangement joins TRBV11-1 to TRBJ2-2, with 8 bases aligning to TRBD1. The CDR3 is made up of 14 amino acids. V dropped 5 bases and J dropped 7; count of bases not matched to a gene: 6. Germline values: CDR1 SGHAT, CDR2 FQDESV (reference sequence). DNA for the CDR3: TGTGCCAGCAGCGGACAGGGTATCGTCGGGGAGCTGTTTTTT. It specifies CASSGQGIVGELFF.

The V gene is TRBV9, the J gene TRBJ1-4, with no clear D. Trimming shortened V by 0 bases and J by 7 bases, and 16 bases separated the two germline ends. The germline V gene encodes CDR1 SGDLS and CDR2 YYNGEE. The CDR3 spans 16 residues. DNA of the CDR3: TGTGCCAGCAGCGTAGATTCCCGCCGGGAGGGTGAAAAACTGTTTTTT. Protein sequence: CASSVDSRREGEKLFF.

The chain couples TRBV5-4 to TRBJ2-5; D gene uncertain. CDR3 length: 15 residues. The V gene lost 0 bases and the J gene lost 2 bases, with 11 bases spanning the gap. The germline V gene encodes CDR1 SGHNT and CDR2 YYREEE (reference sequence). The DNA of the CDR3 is TGTGCCAGCAGCTTGGACCGGACCCGGCAAGAGACCCAGTACTTC. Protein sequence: CASSLDRTRQETQYF.

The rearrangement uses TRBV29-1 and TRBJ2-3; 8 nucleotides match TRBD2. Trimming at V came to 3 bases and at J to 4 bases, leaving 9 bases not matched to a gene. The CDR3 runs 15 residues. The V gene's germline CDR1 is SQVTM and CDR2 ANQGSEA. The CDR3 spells CSVDLVVAGSDTQYF. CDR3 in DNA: TGCAGCGTTGACCTGGTAGTAGCGGGATCAGATACGCAGTATTTT.

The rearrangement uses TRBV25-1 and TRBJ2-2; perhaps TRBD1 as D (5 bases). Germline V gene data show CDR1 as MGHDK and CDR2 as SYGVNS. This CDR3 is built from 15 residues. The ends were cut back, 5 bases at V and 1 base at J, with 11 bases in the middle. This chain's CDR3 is CASSSTGVNTGELFF. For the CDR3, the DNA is TGTGCCAGCAGTTCCACAGGAGTGAACACCGGGGAGCTGTTTTTT.

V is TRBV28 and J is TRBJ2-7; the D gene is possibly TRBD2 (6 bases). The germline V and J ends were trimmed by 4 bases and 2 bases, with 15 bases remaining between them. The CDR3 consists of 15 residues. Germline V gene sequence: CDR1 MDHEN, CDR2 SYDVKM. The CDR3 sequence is CASSSPPGGAYEQYF. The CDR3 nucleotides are TGTGCCAGCAGTTCACCCCCAGGAGGGGCCTACGAGCAGTACTTC.

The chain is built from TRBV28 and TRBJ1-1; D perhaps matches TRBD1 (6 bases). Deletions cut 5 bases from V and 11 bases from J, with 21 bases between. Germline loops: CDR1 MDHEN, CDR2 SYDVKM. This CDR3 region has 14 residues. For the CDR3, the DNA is TGTGCCAGCAGTCCCGGGACATGGACATTCGGGGCTTTCTTT. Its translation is CASSPGTWTFGAFF.

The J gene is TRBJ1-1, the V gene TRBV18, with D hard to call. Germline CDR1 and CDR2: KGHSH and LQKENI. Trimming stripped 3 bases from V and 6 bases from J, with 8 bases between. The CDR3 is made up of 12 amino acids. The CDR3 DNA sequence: TGTGCCAGCTCACCCCTGGGCGCTGAAGCTTTCTTT. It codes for CASSPLGAEAFF.

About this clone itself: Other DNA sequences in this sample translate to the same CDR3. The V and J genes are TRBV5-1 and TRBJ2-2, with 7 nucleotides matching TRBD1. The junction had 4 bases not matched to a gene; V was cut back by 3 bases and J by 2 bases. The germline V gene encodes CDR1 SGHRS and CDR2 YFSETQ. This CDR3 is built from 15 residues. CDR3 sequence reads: CASSWGTVNTGELFF. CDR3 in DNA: TGCGCCAGCAGCTGGGGGACAGTCAACACCGGGGAGCTGTTTTTT.

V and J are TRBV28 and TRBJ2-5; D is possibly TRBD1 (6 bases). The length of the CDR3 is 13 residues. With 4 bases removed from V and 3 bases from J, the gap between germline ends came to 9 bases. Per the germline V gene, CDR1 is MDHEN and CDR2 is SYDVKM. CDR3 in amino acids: CASSSPGEETQYF. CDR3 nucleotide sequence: TGTGCCAGCAGTTCCCCAGGGGAAGAGACCCAGTACTTC.

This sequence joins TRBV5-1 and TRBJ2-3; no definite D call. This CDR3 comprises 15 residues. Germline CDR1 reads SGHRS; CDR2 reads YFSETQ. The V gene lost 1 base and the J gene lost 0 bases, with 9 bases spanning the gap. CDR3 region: CASSLKLSSTDTQYF. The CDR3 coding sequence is TGCGCCAGCAGCTTGAAACTCTCTAGCACAGATACGCAGTATTTT.

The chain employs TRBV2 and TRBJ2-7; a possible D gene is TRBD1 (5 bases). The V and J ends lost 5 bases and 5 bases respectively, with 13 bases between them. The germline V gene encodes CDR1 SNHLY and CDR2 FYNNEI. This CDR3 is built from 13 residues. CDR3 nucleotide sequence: TGTGCCAGCAGTCCTAATCAGGGTGACGAGCAGTACTTC. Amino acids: CASSPNQGDEQYF. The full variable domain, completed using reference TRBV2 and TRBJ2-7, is EPEVTQTPSHQVTQMGQEVILRCVPISNHLYFYWYRQILGQKVEFLVSFYNNEISEKSEIFDDQFSVERPDGSNFTLKIRSTKLEDSAMYFCASSPNQGDEQYFGPGTRLTVT.

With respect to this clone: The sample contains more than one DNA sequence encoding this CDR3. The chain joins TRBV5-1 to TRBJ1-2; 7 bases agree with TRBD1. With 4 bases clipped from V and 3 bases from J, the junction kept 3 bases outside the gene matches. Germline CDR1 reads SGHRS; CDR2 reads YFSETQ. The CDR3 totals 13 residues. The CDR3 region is CASSPDRDYGYTF. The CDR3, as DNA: TGCGCCAGCAGCCCCGACAGGGACTATGGCTACACCTTC.

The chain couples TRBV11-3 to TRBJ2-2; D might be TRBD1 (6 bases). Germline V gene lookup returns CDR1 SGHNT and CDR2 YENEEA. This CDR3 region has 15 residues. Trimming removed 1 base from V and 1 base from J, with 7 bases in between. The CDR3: CASSLGGQNTGELFF. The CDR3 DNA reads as TGTGCCAGCAGCTTAGGGGGACAGAACACCGGGGAGCTGTTTTTT. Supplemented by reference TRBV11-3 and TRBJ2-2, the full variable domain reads EAGVVQSPRYKIIEKKQPVAFWCNPISGHNTLYWYLQNLGQGPELLIRYENEEAVDDSQLPKDRFSAERLKGVDSTLKIQPAELGDSAVYLCASSLGGQNTGELFFGEGSRLTVL.

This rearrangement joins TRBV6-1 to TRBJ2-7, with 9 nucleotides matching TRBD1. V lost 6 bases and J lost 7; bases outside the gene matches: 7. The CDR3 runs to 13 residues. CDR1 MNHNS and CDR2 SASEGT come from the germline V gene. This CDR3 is CASRDRGFKEQYF. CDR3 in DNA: TGTGCCAGCAGGGACAGGGGATTTAAGGAGCAGTACTTC.

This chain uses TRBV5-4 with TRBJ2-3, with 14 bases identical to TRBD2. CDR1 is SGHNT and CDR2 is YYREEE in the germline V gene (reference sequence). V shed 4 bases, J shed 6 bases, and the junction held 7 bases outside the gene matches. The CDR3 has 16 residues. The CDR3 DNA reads TGTGCCAGCAGCCTGACTAGCGGGAGGGCCCGGGATACGCAGTATTTT. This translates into CASSLTSGRARDTQYF.

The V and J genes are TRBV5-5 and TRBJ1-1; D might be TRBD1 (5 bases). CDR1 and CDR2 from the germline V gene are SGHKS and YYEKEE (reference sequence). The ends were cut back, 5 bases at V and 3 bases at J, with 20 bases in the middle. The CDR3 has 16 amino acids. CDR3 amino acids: CASRLTATAPYTEAFF. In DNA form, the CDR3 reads TGTGCCAGCAGACTCACGGCGACAGCGCCCTACACTGAAGCTTTCTTT.